This T cell receptor beta chain appears in the sequencing data of a study of blood T cell repertoires in COVID-19. This clone was seen once. Generated by immunoSEQ multiplex PCR, the TCRdb table keeps only in-frame clones and is missing some. The sample lists under 95,000 clones, around 85% occurring once. V lost 0 bases, J lost 2 bases, and 3 bases stayed unmatched. The V gene's germline CDR1 is SGHRS and CDR2 YFSETQ. The length of the CDR3 is 15 residues. Sequenced material: peripheral blood. This sequence originates from a woman at least 80 years old with COVID-19, enrolled during active disease. This chain connects TRBV5-1 to TRBJ2-7; 9 nucleotides match TRBD2. CDR3 region: CASSLASGMPYEQYF. The DNA of the CDR3 is TGCGCCAGCAGCTTGGCTAGCGGGATGCCCTACGAGCAGTACTTC.